The entry below describes one TCR beta chain. This sample is drawn from a study of early T cells in non-severe SARS-CoV-2 infection. The CDR3 sequence is 20 residues long. TCRdb re-analysed the 5' RACE reads in MiXCR, keeping a single row per CDR3 protein. The sample has tens of thousands of distinct CDR3 sequences, 10% seen once. The TCR was taken from an adult who was a healthcare worker with PCR-confirmed SARS-CoV-2 infection or an uninfected control (not recorded which). This material consisted of whole blood, taken at baseline. The chain combines TRBV21-1 with TRBJ2-5; the table's D call TRBD1 went unverified against the DNA. TRBV21-1 is tagged as a pseudogene. CDR3 nucleotides: TGTGCCAGCAGCAAAGAACGCCTCACCTTGATGGGGGAGAGGGGTGAGACCCAGTACTTC. Protein: CASSKERLTLMGERGETQYF.